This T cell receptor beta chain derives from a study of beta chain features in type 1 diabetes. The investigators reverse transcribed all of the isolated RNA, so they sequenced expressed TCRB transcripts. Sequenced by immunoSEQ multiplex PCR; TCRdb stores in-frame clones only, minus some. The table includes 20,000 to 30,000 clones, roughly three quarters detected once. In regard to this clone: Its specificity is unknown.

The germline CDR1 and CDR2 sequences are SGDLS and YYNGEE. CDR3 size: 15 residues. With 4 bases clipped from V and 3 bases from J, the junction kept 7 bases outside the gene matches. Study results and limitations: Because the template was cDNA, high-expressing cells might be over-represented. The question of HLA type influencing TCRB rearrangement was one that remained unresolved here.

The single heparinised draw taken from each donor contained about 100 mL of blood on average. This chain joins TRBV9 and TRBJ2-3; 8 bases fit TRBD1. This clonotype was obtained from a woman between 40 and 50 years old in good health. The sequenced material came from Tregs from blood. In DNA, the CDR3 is TGTGCCAGCAGCCCCAGGACAGGGTTGACAGATACGCAGTATTTT. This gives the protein CASSPRTGLTDTQYF.